Below are 24 T cell receptor beta chains sequenced from a single sample in a study of T-cell memory formation after mild COVID-19. TCRdb re-analysed the 5' RACE reads in MiXCR, keeping a single row per CDR3 protein. Among some 120,000 distinct CDR3 sequences, approximately 15% were seen once, and the ten largest hold 4.5% to 6.5%. Specimen: PBMCs or a T cell subset sorted from them (not recorded which). The receptors come from a man between 18 and 29 years old who had mild COVID-19 (a few samples of this study predate the infection). Cell type and time point are not known.

This clonotype occurred a few times. The chain carries TRBV12-3 or TRBV12-4 and TRBJ2-6; no reliable D call. The CDR3 has 13 residues. Trimming removed 6 bases from V and 2 bases from J, with 5 bases in between. The CDR3 coding sequence is TGTGCCAGCAGGTTAACTGGGGCCAACGTCCTGACTTTC. Translating gives CASRLTGANVLTF.

The gene calls are TRBV5-1 and TRBJ2-4; a weak D match, TRBD1 (7 bases). V was cut by 4 bases and J by 0 bases, with 20 bases left in between. In germline, CDR1 is SGHRS, CDR2 YFSETQ. This CDR3 has 18 residues. The chain's CDR3 is CASSPTPTGRRAKNIQYF. As DNA, the CDR3 is TGCGCCAGCAGCCCAACGCCGACAGGGAGGAGAGCCAAAAACATTCAGTACTTC.

This chain connects TRBV3-1 to TRBJ1-2, with 7 nucleotides matching TRBD1. The CDR3 has 14 amino acids. CDR1 and CDR2 from the germline V gene are LGHDT and YNNKEL (reference sequence). With 4 bases clipped from V and 2 bases from J, the junction kept 4 bases outside the gene matches. The CDR3 is CASSRQGVNYGYTF. The CDR3 nucleotides are TGTGCCAGCAGCCGACAGGGTGTGAACTATGGCTACACCTTC.

This clonotype was seen more than once but under ten times. The genes are TRBV6-5 and TRBJ1-1, with 10 positions matching TRBD1. The length of the CDR3 is 17 residues. Germline V gene lookup returns CDR1 MNHEY and CDR2 SVGAGI. Losses at the gene ends were 6 bases for V and 4 bases for J; bases not matched to a gene: 14. This CDR3 is CASRVTGGSGWVTEAFF. In DNA form, the CDR3 reads TGTGCCAGCAGAGTGACAGGGGGCTCGGGTTGGGTCACTGAAGCTTTCTTT.

The chain combines TRBV5-1 with TRBJ2-3, with 9 positions matching TRBD1. Germline V gene data show CDR1 as SGHRS and CDR2 as YFSETQ. The V and J ends lost 4 bases and 4 bases, in that order; junction bases with no gene match: 7. The CDR3 length is 15 residues. This CDR3 is CASSLGQGKADTQYF. CDR3 bases: TGCGCCAGCAGCCTGGGACAGGGAAAGGCAGATACGCAGTATTTT. Full variable domain (missing parts from reference TRBV5-1 and TRBJ2-3): KAGVTQTPRYLIKTRGQQVTLSCSPISGHRSVSWYQQTPGQGLQFLFEYFSETQRNKGNFPGRFSGRQFSNSRSEMNVSTLELGDSALYLCASSLGQGKADTQYFGPGTRLTVL.

The gene calls are TRBV4-1 and TRBJ1-2; 7 bases agree with TRBD1. This CDR3 has 18 residues. Germline CDR1 and CDR2: MGHRA and YSYEKL. The trim removed 2 bases at V and 0 bases at J, leaving 12 bases unmatched. This CDR3 is CASSQRAGTAGSNYGYTF. For the CDR3, the DNA is TGCGCCAGCAGCCAAAGAGCGGGGACAGCCGGCTCTAACTATGGCTACACCTTC.

This clonotype was detected many times. The chain joins TRBV9 to TRBJ1-2; 9 bases map to TRBD1. The CDR3 spans 15 residues. Germline-derived CDR1 and CDR2 are SGDLS and YYNGEE. The J segment lost 7 bases and the V segment lost 3 bases, leaving 10 bases of the junction unmatched. The CDR3 region has the DNA TGTGCCAGCAGCGCCTCCGGGACAGGGTGGGGTGGCTACACCTTC. Its translation: CASSASGTGWGGYTF.

The rearrangement links TRBV20-1 to TRBJ2-7, with D possibly TRBD1 on 6 matching bases. CDR3 length: 12 residues. Germline CDR1 reads DFQATT; CDR2 reads SNEGSKA (reference sequence). V lost 6 bases and J 0 bases, leaving 9 bases between the germline ends. The CDR3 region is CSASRGSYEQYF. In DNA form, the CDR3 reads TGCAGTGCAAGCAGGGGCTCCTACGAGCAGTACTTC.

This chain connects TRBV12-3 or TRBV12-4 to TRBJ2-4; D possibly corresponds to TRBD2 (6 bases). The germline V and J ends were trimmed by 6 bases and 0 bases, with 9 bases remaining between them. The CDR3 contains 14 residues. CDR3 sequence (DNA): TGTGCCAGCAGGGGACTCCTAGCCAAAAACATTCAGTACTTC. This encodes CASRGLLAKNIQYF.

Only a few counts were recorded for this clonotype. The V gene is TRBV5-1, the J gene TRBJ2-3; tentatively, D is TRBD2 (6 bases). V was shortened by 6 bases and J by 2 bases, with 16 bases between the two germline ends. CDR1 is SGHRS, CDR2 YFSETQ, per germline. This CDR3 has 15 amino acids. CDR3 protein: CASNGDGGPTDTQYF. CDR3 bases: TGCGCCAGCAACGGAGACGGAGGGCCCACAGATACGCAGTATTTT.

The CDR3 coding sequence is TGTGCCATCAAGCGGGACAGGGTATCAGATACGCAGTATTTT. Protein product: CAIKRDRVSDTQYF. The chain joins TRBV28 to TRBJ2-3; TRBD1 aligns across 9 bases. This CDR3 comprises 14 residues. In germline, CDR1 is MDHEN, CDR2 SYDVKM. The V segment lost 10 bases and the J segment 4 bases; nucleotides outside the gene matches: 9.

V and J are TRBV3-1 and TRBJ2-5; TRBD2 matches at 15 bases. This CDR3 is 19 amino acids long. CDR1 LGHDT and CDR2 YNNKEL come from the germline V gene (reference sequence). The V and J ends lost 3 bases and 5 bases, in that order; junction bases with no gene match: 13. CDR3 residues: CASSHGIIGTSGGKETQYF. CDR3 nucleotide sequence: TGTGCCAGCAGCCATGGAATTATCGGGACTAGCGGGGGGAAGGAGACCCAGTACTTC.

This clonotype is a singleton in its sample. The chain recombines TRBV5-1 with TRBJ2-2; D is undetermined. Trimming cost V 4 bases and J 6 bases, with 13 bases left between them. Germline V lookup: CDR1 SGHRS, CDR2 YFSETQ. This CDR3 has 14 amino acids. CDR3 amino acids: CASSALLASGELFF. CDR3 bases: TGCGCCAGCAGCGCCCTCTTGGCGTCCGGGGAGCTGTTTTTT.

This clonotype was counted only a few times. The chain couples TRBV18 to TRBJ2-1; D is possibly TRBD1 or TRBD2 (6 bases each). Trimming removed 0 bases from V and 9 bases from J, with 18 bases in between. The CDR3 has 16 amino acids. Germline-derived CDR1 and CDR2 are KGHSH and LQKENI. Written as DNA, the CDR3 is TGTGCCAGCTCACCACCGGCTCCAGGGGAGGTTGGTGAGCAGTTCTTC. Its protein is CASSPPAPGEVGEQFF.

This rearrangement joins TRBV5-1 to TRBJ2-2; D might be TRBD1 (5 bases). CDR3 length equals 17 residues. Germline loops: CDR1 SGHRS, CDR2 YFSETQ. The germline V and J ends were trimmed by 4 bases and 0 bases, with 16 bases remaining between them. Here the CDR3 DNA reads TGCGCCAGCAGCAAGGGGCACAGAGATCCGAACACCGGGGAGCTGTTTTTT. Translated, it gives CASSKGHRDPNTGELFF.

CDR3 protein: CASSPRLAGAGDTQYF. The CDR3 coding sequence is TGTGCCAGCAGCCCTCGACTAGCGGGGGCGGGGGATACGCAGTATTTT. The rearrangement uses TRBV7-8 and TRBJ2-3; 12 bases line up with TRBD2. Trimming cost V 5 bases and J 6 bases; bases outside gene matches: 9. Germline V gene sequence: CDR1 SGHVS, CDR2 FQNEAQ. The CDR3 consists of 16 residues.

V gene TRBV6-2 or TRBV6-3 combines with J gene TRBJ2-7; the D gene is possibly TRBD2 (6 bases). The CDR3 length is 13 residues. Germline V gives CDR1 MNHEY, CDR2 SVGEGT. Trimming pared 6 bases from V and 1 base from J, leaving 10 bases between. CDR3 region: CASSRDLSYEQYF. CDR3 nucleotides: TGTGCCAGCAGCCGGGACTTGTCCTACGAGCAGTACTTC.

V and J are TRBV5-1 and TRBJ2-3, with 8 bases aligning to TRBD1. CDR1 is SGHRS and CDR2 is YFSETQ in the germline V gene. This CDR3 is 14 amino acids long. The V segment lost 2 bases and the J segment 6 bases; nucleotides outside the gene matches: 5. CDR3 sequence: CASSFTSGGDTQYF. The CDR3 DNA sequence: TGCGCCAGCAGCTTCACATCAGGGGGCGATACGCAGTATTTT.

This clonotype was seen a handful of times. The chain carries TRBV10-3 and TRBJ2-7; D may be TRBD2 (5 bases). V was shortened by 10 bases and J by 2 bases, with 18 bases between the two germline ends. Germline V CDR1 and CDR2: ENHRY, SYGVKD. CDR3 length equals 14 residues. In DNA, the CDR3 is TGTGCCACCACGAGGGTTCAAAATACCTACGAGCAGTACGTC. Its protein is CATTRVQNTYEQYV.

This chain joins TRBV10-3 and TRBJ1-6, with unresolved D. Trimming cost V 3 bases and J 6 bases, with 18 bases left between them. In germline, CDR1 is ENHRY, CDR2 SYGVKD. CDR3 length: 17 amino acids. In DNA form, the CDR3 reads TGTGCCATCAGTGATAGGCACCGGAAGGGAGTTAATTCACCCCTCCACTTT. It codes for CAISDRHRKGVNSPLHF.

This clonotype was recorded a few times. The chain recombines TRBV20-1 with TRBJ2-4, with D perhaps matching TRBD1 (6 bases). The V gene's germline CDR1 is DFQATT and CDR2 SNEGSKA (reference sequence). Trimming took 5 bases from V and 4 from J, leaving 18 bases between them. CDR3 length: 15 residues. The CDR3 region is CSADRPGQVKNIQYF. The CDR3 DNA follows: TGCAGTGCTGACCGACCGGGACAAGTAAAAAACATTCAGTACTTC.

This clonotype was detected only a few times. The CDR3 coding sequence is TGCAGTGCTAGGGGGTCCCACGAGCAGTACGTC. Its protein product is CSARGSHEQYV. J is TRBJ2-7 and V is TRBV20-1; D gene uncertain. The germline CDR1 and CDR2 sequences are DFQATT and SNEGSKA (reference sequence). This CDR3 contains 11 residues. Trimming shortened V by 3 bases and J by 5 bases, and 8 bases separated the two germline ends.

This clonotype was counted only a few times. This chain connects TRBV7-8 to TRBJ2-7; 8 nucleotides agree with TRBD1. Germline CDR1 reads SGHVS; CDR2 reads FQNEAQ. J was trimmed by 3 bases and V by 2 bases; bases with no gene match: 6. The CDR3 is made up of 15 amino acids. The CDR3 coding sequence is TGTGCCAGCAGCTTAACTGGACAGGGTTTCTACGAGCAGTACTTC. Protein sequence: CASSLTGQGFYEQYF.

This clonotype occurred a few times. The rearrangement joins TRBV2 to TRBJ1-2, with unresolved D. V lost 9 bases and J 5 bases, leaving 16 bases between the germline ends. CDR3 length: 13 amino acids. Germline V gives CDR1 SNHLY, CDR2 FYNNEI. CDR3 in DNA: TGTGCCAGTTACACGTATGAAGGATATGGCTACACCTTC. Amino acid sequence: CASYTYEGYGYTF.